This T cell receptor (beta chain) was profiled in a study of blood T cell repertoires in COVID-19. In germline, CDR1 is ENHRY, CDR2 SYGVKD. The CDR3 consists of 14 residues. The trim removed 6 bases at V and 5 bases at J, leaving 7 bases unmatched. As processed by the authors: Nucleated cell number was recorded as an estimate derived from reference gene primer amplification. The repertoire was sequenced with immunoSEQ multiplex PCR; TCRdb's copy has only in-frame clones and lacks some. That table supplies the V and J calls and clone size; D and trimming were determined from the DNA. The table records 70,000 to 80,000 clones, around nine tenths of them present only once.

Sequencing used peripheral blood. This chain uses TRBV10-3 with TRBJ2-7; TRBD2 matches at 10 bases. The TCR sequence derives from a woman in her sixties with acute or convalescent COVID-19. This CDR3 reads CAIRLAGERDEQYF. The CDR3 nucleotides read TGTGCCATCAGGCTAGCGGGGGAAAGAGACGAGCAGTACTTC.